This passage covers 26 T cell receptor beta chains from one sample sequenced in a study of T cells in Graves' hyperthyroidism and ophthalmopathy. TCR beta CDR3 regions were amplified from RNA transcripts. The HTBI set primed first-round TCR CDR3 RT-PCR. From the multiplex PCR reads, TCRdb called clonotypes with MiXCR, one entry per CDR3 protein. The top ten hold around 30% of the sample, which has over 350,000 distinct CDR3 sequences, over 12% seen once. The sample was blood. These receptors were obtained from a man in his fifties or sixties with Graves' ophthalmopathy.

The sample holds many counts of this clonotype. The chain joins TRBV30 to TRBJ2-1, with 7 bases that match TRBD1. The CDR3 is 12 amino acids. V gave up 7 bases and J gave up 8 bases; unmatched junction bases: 8. The germline V gene has CDR1 GTSNPN and CDR2 SVGIG (reference sequence). The CDR3 DNA reads as TGTGCCTTCACAGGGGCGATCGATGAGCAGTTCTTC. This encodes CAFTGAIDEQFF.

This clonotype was seen many times. The chain employs TRBV2 and TRBJ2-5; D is possibly TRBD2 (5 bases). V shed 3 bases and J shed 3 bases, with 14 bases lying between them. In germline, CDR1 is SNHLY, CDR2 FYNNEI. This CDR3 region has 15 residues. Here the CDR3 reads CASSDSEALEETQYF. The DNA of the CDR3 is TGTGCCAGCAGTGATTCGGAGGCGCTGGAAGAGACCCAGTACTTC.

This clonotype was detected ten times or more. The chain uses TRBV2 and TRBJ2-3; D remains ambiguous. In germline, CDR1 is SNHLY, CDR2 FYNNEI. The V and J ends lost 8 bases and 2 bases respectively, with 14 bases between them. The CDR3 is 14 amino acids. CDR3 in amino acids: CASVLTRNTDTQYF. Written as DNA, the CDR3 is TGTGCCAGCGTCCTGACAAGGAACACAGATACGCAGTATTTT.

Ten or more counts support this clonotype. The chain combines TRBV4-1 with TRBJ2-7, with 7 bases aligning to TRBD1. The V segment lost 4 bases and the J segment 4 bases; nucleotides outside the gene matches: 10. The CDR3 is 15 residues long. CDR1 and CDR2 from the germline V gene are MGHRA and YSYEKL. CDR3 sequence (DNA): TGCGCCAGCAGCCCGAGTGAGACAGGGTCTTACGAGCAGTACTTC. Its translation is CASSPSETGSYEQYF.

The chain is built from TRBV28 and TRBJ1-4; weak D call: TRBD1 (5 bases). Germline CDR1 and CDR2: MDHEN and SYDVKM. This CDR3 is 16 amino acids long. Between the trimmed V and J ends, which lost 3 bases and 0 bases, there was a span of 11 bases. The CDR3 loop reads CASSLIRGTTNEKLFF. The CDR3 DNA is TGTGCCAGCAGTTTGATTCGGGGGACAACTAATGAAAAACTGTTTTTT.

This clonotype appeared many times. The chain links TRBV3-1 to TRBJ1-1, with D unresolved. The CDR3 totals 16 residues. The germline V gene encodes CDR1 LGHDT and CDR2 YNNKEL (reference sequence). V lost 0 bases and J 2 bases, leaving 13 bases between the germline ends. The DNA of the CDR3 is TGTGCCAGCAGCCAAGATAGGAAACAGAAAAACACTGAAGCTTTCTTT. It specifies CASSQDRKQKNTEAFF.

This clonotype was detected a few times. V gene TRBV6-1 combines with J gene TRBJ2-7; weak D call: TRBD2 (6 bases). The V end lost 5 bases, the J end lost 5 bases, and 13 bases lay between the germline ends. The CDR3 runs 13 residues. The germline CDR1 and CDR2 sequences are MNHNS and SASEGT. The CDR3 loop reads CASSLSGRNEQYF. Written as DNA, the CDR3 is TGTGCCAGCAGTTTATCCGGGAGAAACGAGCAGTACTTC.

In its sample, this clonotype was seen many times. This sequence joins TRBV10-3 and TRBJ1-6; TRBD1 might be the D (6 bases). Germline V gene data show CDR1 as ENHRY and CDR2 as SYGVKD. With 4 bases removed from V and 5 bases from J, the gap between germline ends came to 9 bases. This CDR3 has 14 amino acids. CDR3 DNA sequence: TGTGCCATCAGTGGAGACAGGAATAATTCACCCCTCCACTTT. Amino acid sequence: CAISGDRNNSPLHF.

This clonotype occurred once. A read error is possible here, since a much larger clone lies one base away. The chain couples TRBV28 to TRBJ1-5; TRBD1 matches 11 bases. The length of the CDR3 is 14 residues. Germline CDR1 MDHEN, CDR2 SYDVKM. The CDR3 bases are TGTGCCAGCGGGGGACAGGGGGGCAATCAGCCCCAGAATTTT. Encoded protein: CASGGQGGNQPQNF.

In its sample, this clonotype was seen many times. The chain links TRBV12-3 or TRBV12-4 to TRBJ2-7, with D possibly called TRBD1 or TRBD2 (6 bases each). The CDR3 runs 17 residues. The ends were cut back, 2 bases at V and 3 bases at J, with 20 bases in the middle. This CDR3 is CASSLRFGGSSLYEQYF. The CDR3 DNA sequence: TGTGCCAGCAGTTTAAGGTTCGGGGGCAGCTCCCTCTACGAGCAGTACTTC.

The sample holds many counts of this clonotype. CDR3 region: CSARVWLAGDEQFF. CDR3 nucleotide sequence: TGCAGTGCTAGGGTCTGGCTAGCGGGAGATGAGCAGTTCTTC. The V and J genes are TRBV20-1 and TRBJ2-1; TRBD2 aligns across 10 bases. The V and J ends lost 3 bases and 8 bases, in that order; junction bases with no gene match: 7. The CDR3 runs to 14 residues. The germline gives CDR1 DFQATT, CDR2 SNEGSKA (reference sequence).

V is TRBV10-3 and J is TRBJ2-1; 9 nucleotides align to TRBD2. The CDR3 sequence is 16 residues long. The V segment lost 6 bases and the J segment 0 bases; nucleotides outside the gene matches: 6. The germline CDR1 and CDR2 sequences are ENHRY and SYGVKD. The CDR3 DNA sequence: TGTGCCATCAGGGCTAGCGGGACCTCCTCCTACAATGAGCAGTTCTTC. Its translation: CAIRASGTSSYNEQFF.

This chain uses TRBV14 with TRBJ2-5; tentative D call: TRBD1 (7 bases). V shed 1 base and J shed 2 bases, with 11 bases lying between them. In germline, CDR1 is SGHDN, CDR2 FVKESK. The CDR3 has 15 amino acids. The CDR3 here is CASSQGAGGQETQYF. The DNA of the CDR3 is TGTGCCAGCAGCCAAGGGGCAGGGGGGCAAGAGACCCAGTACTTC. Full variable domain (outside the CDR3, taken from reference TRBV14 and TRBJ2-5): EAGVTQFPSHSVIEKGQTVTLRCDPISGHDNLYWYRRVMGKEIKFLLHFVKESKQDESGMPNNRFLAERTGGTYSTLKVQPAELEDSGVYFCASSQGAGGQETQYFGPGTRLLVL.

This clonotype was observed a handful of times. The chain links TRBV20-1 to TRBJ1-5, with 9 nucleotides matching TRBD1. Germline-derived CDR1 and CDR2 are DFQATT and SNEGSKA (reference sequence). The CDR3 has 14 amino acids. After removal of 7 bases from V and 4 bases from J, the junction contained 8 bases not matched to a gene. The DNA of the CDR3 is TGCAGTGTGAACCGGGACAGGGTGAATCAGCCCCAGCATTTT. Its translation: CSVNRDRVNQPQHF.

The sample holds many counts of this clonotype. CDR3: CASSLDGGGTEAFF. CDR3 coding DNA: TGCGCCAGCAGCCTGGACGGTGGTGGCACTGAAGCTTTCTTT. The chain couples TRBV5-1 to TRBJ1-1, with unresolved D. The CDR3 covers 14 residues. V lost 4 bases and J lost 4, with 14 bases in between. CDR1 is SGHRS, CDR2 YFSETQ, per germline.

This clonotype was detected ten times or more. The chain links TRBV18 to TRBJ2-2; 9 nucleotides line up with TRBD1. This CDR3 has 16 residues. Trimming removed 2 bases from V and 4 bases from J; junction bases left unmatched: 5. Germline V gene sequence: CDR1 KGHSH, CDR2 LQKENI. CDR3 in amino acids: CASSPTGQGSTGELFF. DNA for the CDR3: TGTGCCAGCTCACCAACGGGACAGGGATCCACCGGGGAGCTGTTTTTT.

This clonotype was observed a few times. The V gene is TRBV20-1, the J gene TRBJ2-1, with 11 bases lining up with TRBD2. Germline V CDR1 and CDR2: DFQATT, SNEGSKA (reference sequence). The junction had 26 bases not matched to a gene; V was cut back by 1 base and J by 3 bases. The length of the CDR3 is 23 residues. The CDR3 DNA reads as TGCAGTGCTAGAGTATCGGGACTAGCGGATCTCCGGGATAGGGGCTACTACTACAATGAGCAGTTCTTC. As protein: CSARVSGLADLRDRGYYYNEQFF.

The table lists this clonotype with a few counts. V usage is TRBV6-1 and J usage is TRBJ2-1; D is unclear. This CDR3 has 11 amino acids. Trimming shortened V by 10 bases and J by 4 bases, and 8 bases separated the two germline ends. Per germline, CDR1 MNHNS and CDR2 SASEGT. The CDR3 coding sequence is TGTGCCATGGCCGAGTACAATGAGCAGTTCTTC. This codes for CAMAEYNEQFF.

This sequence joins TRBV7-2 and TRBJ1-5; D gene uncertain. The CDR3 contains 14 residues. Germline CDR1 and CDR2: SGHTA and FQGNSA. V was cut by 4 bases and J by 2 bases, with 9 bases left in between. CDR3 DNA: TGTGCCAGCAGCTCCTTCGTTGGCAATCAGCCCCAGCATTTT. This encodes CASSSFVGNQPQHF. Together with reference TRBV7-2 and TRBJ1-5, the CDR3 gives the full variable domain: GAGVSQSPSNKVTEKGKDVELRCDPISGHTALYWYRQSLGQGLEFLIYFQGNSAPDKSGLPSDRFSAERTGGSVSTLTIQRTQQEDSAVYLCASSSFVGNQPQHFGDGTRLSIL.

This clonotype has just one count. The chain links TRBV28 to TRBJ2-3; D gene uncertain. The ends were cut back, 7 bases at V and 8 bases at J, with 16 bases in the middle. The CDR3 covers 13 residues. CDR1 is MDHEN and CDR2 is SYDVKM in the germline V gene. The CDR3 DNA reads as TGTGCCAGCATCTCAAGAAGGGCAGGTACGCAGTATTTT. It encodes CASISRRAGTQYF.

This chain uses TRBV7-2 with TRBJ2-7; D is perhaps TRBD2 (6 bases). Germline V CDR1 and CDR2: SGHTA, FQGNSA. Trimming left V 3 bases short and J 2 bases short, with 11 bases between. This CDR3 contains 14 residues. CDR3 protein: CASSFRLVPYEQYF. The CDR3 bases are TGTGCCAGCAGCTTCCGACTAGTCCCCTACGAGCAGTACTTC. Drawing the rest from reference TRBV7-2 and TRBJ2-7, the complete variable domain is GAGVSQSPSNKVTEKGKDVELRCDPISGHTALYWYRQSLGQGLEFLIYFQGNSAPDKSGLPSDRFSAERTGGSVSTLTIQRTQQEDSAVYLCASSFRLVPYEQYFGPGTRLTVT.

The table lists this clonotype with many counts. The V and J genes are TRBV12-3 or TRBV12-4 and TRBJ1-3; D gene ambiguous. Trimming removed 5 bases from V and 1 base from J, with 6 bases in between. The CDR3 is 13 residues long. CDR3 in amino acids: CASSAQSGNTIYF. For the CDR3, the DNA is TGTGCCAGCAGTGCCCAGTCTGGAAACACCATATATTTT.

This clonotype was observed many times. V gene TRBV10-3 combines with J gene TRBJ2-7; D is unresolved. V was shortened by 0 bases and J by 2 bases, with 8 bases between the two germline ends. Germline loops: CDR1 ENHRY, CDR2 SYGVKD. CDR3 length: 14 amino acids. DNA for the CDR3: TGTGCCATCAGTGAGTCGGGTGCAACCTACGAGCAGTACTTC. This translates into CAISESGATYEQYF.

This clonotype has more than one count but fewer than ten. Just one base apart from a much larger clone, this may be a read error. The gene calls are TRBV3-1 and TRBJ2-3; 7 nucleotides line up with TRBD2. The CDR3 is 15 residues long. CDR1 is LGHDT, CDR2 YNNKEL, per germline (reference sequence). The CDR3 bases are TGTGCCAGCAGCCTCTCCTCGGGCGGGAGAGATACGCGGTATTTT. Translation: CASSLSSGGRDTRYF.

This clonotype has more than one count but fewer than ten. This chain joins TRBV19 and TRBJ1-5, with D possibly being TRBD1 (6 bases). The CDR3 spans 14 residues. Germline V lookup: CDR1 LNHDA, CDR2 SQIVND (reference sequence). The V and J ends lost 4 bases and 7 bases respectively, with 14 bases between them. CDR3 nucleotide sequence: TGTGCCAGTAGTAAACAGGGTTTGCGGCAGCCCCAGCATTTT. It translates to CASSKQGLRQPQHF.

This clonotype was detected ten times or more. The chain uses TRBV10-2 and TRBJ1-5; D gene ambiguous. Trimming cost V 4 bases and J 4 bases, with 17 bases left between them. Germline V gene sequence: CDR1 WSHSY, CDR2 SAAADI. The length of the CDR3 is 16 residues. This CDR3 is CASSAPGTAVNQPQHF. In nucleotides, the CDR3 is TGCGCCAGCAGTGCCCCGGGAACGGCCGTAAATCAGCCCCAGCATTTT.